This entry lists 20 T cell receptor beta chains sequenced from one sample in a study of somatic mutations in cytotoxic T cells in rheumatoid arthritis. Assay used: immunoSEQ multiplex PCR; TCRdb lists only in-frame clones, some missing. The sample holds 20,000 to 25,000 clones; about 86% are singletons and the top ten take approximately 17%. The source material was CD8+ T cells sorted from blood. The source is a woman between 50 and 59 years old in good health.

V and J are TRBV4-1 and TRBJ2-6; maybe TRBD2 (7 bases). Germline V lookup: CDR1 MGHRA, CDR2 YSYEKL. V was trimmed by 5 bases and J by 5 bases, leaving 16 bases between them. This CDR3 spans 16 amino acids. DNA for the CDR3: TGCGCCAGCAGCGACCCTGGGGGGGGCTGGGCCAACGTCCTGACTTTC. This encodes CASSDPGGGWANVLTF.

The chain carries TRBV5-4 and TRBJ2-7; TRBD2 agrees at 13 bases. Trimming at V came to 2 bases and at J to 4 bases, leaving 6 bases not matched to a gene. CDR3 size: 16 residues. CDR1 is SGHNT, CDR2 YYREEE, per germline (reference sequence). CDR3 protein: CASSFTLAGGPYEQYF. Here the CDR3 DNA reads TGTGCCAGCAGCTTCACACTAGCGGGGGGGCCTTACGAGCAGTACTTC.

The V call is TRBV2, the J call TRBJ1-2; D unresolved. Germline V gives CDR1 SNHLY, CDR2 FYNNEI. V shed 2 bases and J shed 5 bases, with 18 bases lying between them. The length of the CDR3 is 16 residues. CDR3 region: CASSESGFLVFYGYTF. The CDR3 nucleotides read TGTGCCAGCAGTGAATCGGGATTTTTGGTTTTTTATGGCTACACCTTC.

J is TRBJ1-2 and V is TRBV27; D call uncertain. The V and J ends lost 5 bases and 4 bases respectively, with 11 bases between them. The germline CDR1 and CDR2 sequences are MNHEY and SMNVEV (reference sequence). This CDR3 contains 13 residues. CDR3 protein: CASSPEGFYGYTF. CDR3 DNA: TGTGCCAGCAGTCCGGAGGGCTTCTATGGCTACACCTTC.

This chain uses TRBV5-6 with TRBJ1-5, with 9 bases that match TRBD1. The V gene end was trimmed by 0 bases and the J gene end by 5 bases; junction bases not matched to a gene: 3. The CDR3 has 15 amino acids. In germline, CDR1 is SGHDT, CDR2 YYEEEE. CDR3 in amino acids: CASSLAGTGYQPQHF. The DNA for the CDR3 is TGTGCCAGCAGCTTGGCCGGGACAGGGTATCAGCCCCAGCATTTT.

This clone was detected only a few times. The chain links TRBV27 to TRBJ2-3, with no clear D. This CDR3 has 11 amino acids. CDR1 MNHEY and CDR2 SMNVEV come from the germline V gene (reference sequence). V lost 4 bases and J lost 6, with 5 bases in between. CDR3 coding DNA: TGTGCCAGCAGTTGGGTTGATACGCAGTATTTT. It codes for CASSWVDTQYF.

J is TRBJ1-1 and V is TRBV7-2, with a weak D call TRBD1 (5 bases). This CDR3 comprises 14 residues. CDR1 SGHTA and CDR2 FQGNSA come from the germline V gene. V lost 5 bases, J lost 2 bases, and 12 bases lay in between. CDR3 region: CASSPTEANTEAFF. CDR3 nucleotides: TGTGCCAGCAGCCCGACAGAAGCTAACACTGAAGCTTTCTTT.

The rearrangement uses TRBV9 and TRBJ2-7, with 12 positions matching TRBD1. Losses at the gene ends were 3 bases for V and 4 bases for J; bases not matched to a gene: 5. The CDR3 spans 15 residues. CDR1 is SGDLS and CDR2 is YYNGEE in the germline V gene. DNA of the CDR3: TGTGCCAGCAGCGCCCGGGACAGGGGGCCGTACGAGCAGTACTTC. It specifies CASSARDRGPYEQYF.

This CDR3 is CASRFGQDPYGYTF. CDR3 DNA: TGTGCCAGCAGGTTCGGACAGGATCCTTATGGCTACACCTTC. The chain recombines TRBV27 with TRBJ1-2; 7 bases agree with TRBD1. V gave up 6 bases and J gave up 5 bases; unmatched junction bases: 9. The CDR3 runs to 14 residues. Germline CDR1 MNHEY, CDR2 SMNVEV (reference sequence).

The CDR3 loop is CASSGRPTSGETDTQYF. The DNA for the CDR3 is TGTGCCAGCAGTGGCCGGCCGACTAGCGGGGAAACAGATACGCAGTATTTT. V usage is TRBV25-1 and J usage is TRBJ2-3; TRBD2 matches 11 bases. Looked up from germline, CDR1 is MGHDK and CDR2 is SYGVNS. Trimming took 4 bases from V and 3 from J; bases not matched to a gene: 9. This CDR3 contains 17 residues. The variable domain in full, with the rest retrieved from reference TRBV25-1 and TRBJ2-3, is EADIYQTPRYLVIGTGKKITLECSQTMGHDKMYWYQQDPGMELHLIHYSYGVNSTEKGDLSSESTVSRIRTEHFPLTLESARPSHTSQYLCASSGRPTSGETDTQYFGPGTRLTVL.

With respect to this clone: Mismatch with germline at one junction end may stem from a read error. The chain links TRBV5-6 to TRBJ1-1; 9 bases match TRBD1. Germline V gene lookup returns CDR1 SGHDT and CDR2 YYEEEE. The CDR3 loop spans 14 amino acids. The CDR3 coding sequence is TGTGCCAGCAGCCTGGGACAGGGAAGAGGGCCCTCGATCTTT. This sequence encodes CASSLGQGRGPSIF.

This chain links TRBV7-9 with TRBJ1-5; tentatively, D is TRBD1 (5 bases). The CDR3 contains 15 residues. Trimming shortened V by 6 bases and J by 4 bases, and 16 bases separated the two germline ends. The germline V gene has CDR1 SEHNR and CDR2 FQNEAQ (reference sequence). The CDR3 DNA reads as TGTGCCAGCAGTTCGGGGCAGGGTGGTAATCAGCCCCAGCATTTT. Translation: CASSSGQGGNQPQHF.

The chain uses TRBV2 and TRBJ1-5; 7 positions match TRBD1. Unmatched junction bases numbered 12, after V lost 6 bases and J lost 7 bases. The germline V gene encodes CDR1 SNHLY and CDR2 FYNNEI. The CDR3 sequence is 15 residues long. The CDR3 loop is CASSYTQGGGQPQHF. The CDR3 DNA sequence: TGTGCCAGCAGCTACACGCAGGGAGGGGGCCAGCCCCAGCATTTT.

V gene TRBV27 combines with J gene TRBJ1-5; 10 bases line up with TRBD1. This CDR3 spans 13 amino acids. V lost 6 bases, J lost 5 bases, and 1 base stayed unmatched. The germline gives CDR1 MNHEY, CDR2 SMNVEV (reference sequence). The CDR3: CASSGTGDQPQHF. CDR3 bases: TGTGCCAGCAGCGGGACAGGGGATCAGCCCCAGCATTTT.

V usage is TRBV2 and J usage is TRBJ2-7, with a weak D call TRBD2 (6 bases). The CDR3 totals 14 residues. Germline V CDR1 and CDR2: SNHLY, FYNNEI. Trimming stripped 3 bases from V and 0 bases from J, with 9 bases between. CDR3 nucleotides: TGTGCCAGCAGTGACTATAGCGGCTCCTACGAGCAGTACTTC. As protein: CASSDYSGSYEQYF. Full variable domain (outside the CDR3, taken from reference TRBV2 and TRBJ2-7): EPEVTQTPSHQVTQMGQEVILRCVPISNHLYFYWYRQILGQKVEFLVSFYNNEISEKSEIFDDQFSVERPDGSNFTLKIRSTKLEDSAMYFCASSDYSGSYEQYFGPGTRLTVT.

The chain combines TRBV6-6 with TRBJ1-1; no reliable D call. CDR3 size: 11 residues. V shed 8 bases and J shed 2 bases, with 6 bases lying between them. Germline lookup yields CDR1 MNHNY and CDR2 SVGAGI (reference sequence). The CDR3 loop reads CASGSNTEAFF. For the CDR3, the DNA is TGTGCCAGCGGATCCAACACTGAAGCTTTCTTT.

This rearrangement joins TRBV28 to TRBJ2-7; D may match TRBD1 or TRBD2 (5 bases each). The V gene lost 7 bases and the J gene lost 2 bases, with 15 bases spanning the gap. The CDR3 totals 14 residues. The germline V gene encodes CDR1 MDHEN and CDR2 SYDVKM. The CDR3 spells CASIATGAPYEQYV. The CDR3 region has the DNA TGTGCCAGCATCGCAACCGGGGCCCCCTACGAGCAGTACGTC.

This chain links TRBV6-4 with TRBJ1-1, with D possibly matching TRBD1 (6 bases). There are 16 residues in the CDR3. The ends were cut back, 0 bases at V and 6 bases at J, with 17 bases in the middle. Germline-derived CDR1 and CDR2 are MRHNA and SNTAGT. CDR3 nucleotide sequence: TGTGCCAGCAGTGACTCGGTAGACAGGCCAGCAGCTGAAGCTTTCTTT. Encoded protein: CASSDSVDRPAAEAFF.

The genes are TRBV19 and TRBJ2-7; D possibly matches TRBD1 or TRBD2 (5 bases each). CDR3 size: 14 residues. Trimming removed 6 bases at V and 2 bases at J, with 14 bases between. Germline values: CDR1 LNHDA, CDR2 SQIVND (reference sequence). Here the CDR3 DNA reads TGTGCCAGTAGAGGAGGACATAAGGCCTACGAGCAGTACTTC. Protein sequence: CASRGGHKAYEQYF.

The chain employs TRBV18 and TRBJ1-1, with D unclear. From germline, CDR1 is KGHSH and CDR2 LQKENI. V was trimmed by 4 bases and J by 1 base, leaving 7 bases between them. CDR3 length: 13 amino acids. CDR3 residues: CASSRSANTEAFF. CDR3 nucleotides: TGTGCCAGCTCACGCTCAGCGAACACTGAAGCTTTCTTT. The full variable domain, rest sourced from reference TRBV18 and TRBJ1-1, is NAGVMQNPRHLVRRRGQEARLRCSPMKGHSHVYWYRQLPEEGLKFMVYLQKENIIDESGMPKERFSAEFPKEGPSILRIQQVVRGDSAAYFCASSRSANTEAFFGQGTRLTVV.